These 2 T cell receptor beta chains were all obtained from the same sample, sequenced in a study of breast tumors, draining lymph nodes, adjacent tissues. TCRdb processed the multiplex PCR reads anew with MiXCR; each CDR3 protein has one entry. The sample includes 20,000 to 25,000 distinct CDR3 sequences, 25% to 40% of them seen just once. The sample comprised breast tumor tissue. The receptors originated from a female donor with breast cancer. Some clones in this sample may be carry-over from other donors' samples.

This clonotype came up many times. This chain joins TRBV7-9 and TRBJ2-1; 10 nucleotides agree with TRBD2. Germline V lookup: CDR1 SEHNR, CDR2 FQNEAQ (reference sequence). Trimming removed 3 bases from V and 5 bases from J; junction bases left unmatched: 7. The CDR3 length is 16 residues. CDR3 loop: CASSFSRLAGDNEQFF. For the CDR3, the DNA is TGTGCCAGCAGCTTCAGTCGGCTAGCGGGAGACAATGAGCAGTTCTTC.

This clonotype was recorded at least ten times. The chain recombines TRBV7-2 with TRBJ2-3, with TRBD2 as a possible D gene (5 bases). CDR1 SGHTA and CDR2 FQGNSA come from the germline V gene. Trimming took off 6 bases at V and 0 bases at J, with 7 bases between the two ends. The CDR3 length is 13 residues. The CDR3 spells CASRSGSTDTQYF. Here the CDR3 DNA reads TGTGCCAGCAGGAGCGGTAGCACAGATACGCAGTATTTT.